What follows is one T cell receptor (beta chain) and its context. CDR3 length: 15 amino acids. With 1 base clipped from V and 9 bases from J, the junction kept 7 bases outside the gene matches. Germline V gives CDR1 PRHDT, CDR2 FYEKMQ (reference sequence). The authors' processing: Quantification of nucleated cells was approximated via reference gene primer amplification. TCRdb's table, derived via immunoSEQ multiplex PCR, lists solely in-frame clones and lacks some. From that table come the V and J calls and clone size; the DNA was used to work out D and trimming. The table has fewer than 300,000 clones, more than 70% seen once. The source of the sample is a study of blood T cell repertoires in COVID-19. Overall study context: T cells, B-cell-depleted T cells, or PBMCs supplied cDNA or gDNA.

Living in 24 US areas, the participants were between roughly 18 and 95 years of age. Cohort assignment relied on participant-reported clinical history. The TCR originated in a woman between 40 and 50 years old with acute COVID-19. Sequenced input: PBMCs or T cells enriched from blood (not recorded which). V usage is TRBV13 and J usage is TRBJ2-1, with 9 bases that match TRBD2. CDR3 nucleotide sequence: TGTGCCAGCAGCTTAGTGGGCGGGAGGGACATTGAGCAGTTCTTC. Translating it yields CASSLVGGRDIEQFF.